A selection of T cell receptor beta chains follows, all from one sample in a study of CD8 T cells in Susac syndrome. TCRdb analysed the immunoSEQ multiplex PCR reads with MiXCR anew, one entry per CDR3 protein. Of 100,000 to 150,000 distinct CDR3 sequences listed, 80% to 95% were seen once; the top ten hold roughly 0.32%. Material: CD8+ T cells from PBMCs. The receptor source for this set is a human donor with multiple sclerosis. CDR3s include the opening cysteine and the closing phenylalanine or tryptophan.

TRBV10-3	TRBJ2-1	CAISDPSSGRYNEQFF
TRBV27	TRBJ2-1	CASTRLADSSYNEQFF
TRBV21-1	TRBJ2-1	CASSKESPSPGQGTPKSYNEQFF
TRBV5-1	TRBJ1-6	CASSLEAVDSPLHF
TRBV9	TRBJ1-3	CASSGAGSGNTIYF
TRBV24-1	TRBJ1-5	CATSQGQRSWPQHF
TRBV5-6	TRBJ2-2	CASSLWWAGELFF
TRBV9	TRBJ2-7	CASSVAAGAGSYEQYF
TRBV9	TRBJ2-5	CASTRRDQETQYF
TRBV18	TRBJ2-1	CASSPQRGGQNEQFF
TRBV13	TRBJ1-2	CASSAGQGAYTF
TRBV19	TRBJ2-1	CASRDGYNEQFF
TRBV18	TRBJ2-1	CASSPSNEQFF
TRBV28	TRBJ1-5	CASSWDRPLDSNQPQHF
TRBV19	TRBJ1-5	CASSTSGEGLRQPQHF
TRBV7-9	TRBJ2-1	CASSLGPLGNEQFF
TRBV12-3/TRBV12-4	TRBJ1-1	CASRMGAEAFF
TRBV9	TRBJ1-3	CASSPGTAGNTIYF
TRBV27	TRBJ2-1	CASSINRENEQFF
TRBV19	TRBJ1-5	CASSSRVGGNQPQHF
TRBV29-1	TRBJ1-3	CSVAGESAGNTIYF
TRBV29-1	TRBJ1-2	CSTPITNYGYTF
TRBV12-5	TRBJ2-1	CASGPARTGYNEQFF
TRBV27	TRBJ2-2	CASRRAGDTGELFF
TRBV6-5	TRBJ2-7	CATKGGASYEQYF
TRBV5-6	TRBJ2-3	CASSPGTGGATDTQYF
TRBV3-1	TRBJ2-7	CASSQGGYEQYF
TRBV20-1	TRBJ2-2	CSARVLAGDSAGELFF
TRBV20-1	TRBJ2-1	CSARELAGHNNEQFF
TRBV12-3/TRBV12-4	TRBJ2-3	CASSAGAFTDTQYF
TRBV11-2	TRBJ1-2	CASSLSVTGVHGQESGYTF
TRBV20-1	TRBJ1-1	CSATGVEDTEAFF
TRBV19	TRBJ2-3	CASSTRATPSTDTQYF
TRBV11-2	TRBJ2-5	CASSSPSIQETQYF
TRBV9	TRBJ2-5	CASSIGTLGLAGAPGETQYF
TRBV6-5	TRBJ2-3	CASSSTGGGFADTQYF
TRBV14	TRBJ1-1	CASSQGPGAYSNTEAFF
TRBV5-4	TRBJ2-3	CASSLAGQGFVADTQYF
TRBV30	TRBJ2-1	CAWNDRFGEQFF
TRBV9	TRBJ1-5	CPSSVVLPGFGNQPQHF
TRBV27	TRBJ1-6	CASRPYPSPDGRGNSPLHF
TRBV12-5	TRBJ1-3	CASGLVTGNTIYF
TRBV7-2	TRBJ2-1	CASSLARGFGSRREQFF
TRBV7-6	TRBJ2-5	CASSRASGAMTKTQYF
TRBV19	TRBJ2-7	CASSFGVGFYEQYF
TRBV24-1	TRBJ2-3	CATSEGTGGTAQYF
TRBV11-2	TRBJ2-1	CASSPRVRAFHEQFF
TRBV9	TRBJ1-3	CTSSVSGSSGNTIYF
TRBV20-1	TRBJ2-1	CSASLSGVYNEQFF